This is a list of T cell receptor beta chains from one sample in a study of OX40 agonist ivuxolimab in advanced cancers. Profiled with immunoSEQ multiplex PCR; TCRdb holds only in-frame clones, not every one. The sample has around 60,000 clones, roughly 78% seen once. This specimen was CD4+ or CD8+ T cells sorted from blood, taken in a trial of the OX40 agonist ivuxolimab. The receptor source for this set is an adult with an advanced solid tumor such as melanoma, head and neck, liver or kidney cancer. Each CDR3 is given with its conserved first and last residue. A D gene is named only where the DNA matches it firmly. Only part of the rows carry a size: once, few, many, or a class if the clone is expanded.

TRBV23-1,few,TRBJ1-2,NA,TGCGCCAGCGGTAGTCCGCCCGCCGTCGACTATGGCTACACCTTC,CASGSPPAVDYGYTF
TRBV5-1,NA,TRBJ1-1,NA,TGCGCCAGCAGCTTGGGGTGGGGGGCCAACACTGAAGCTTTCTTT,CASSLGWGANTEAFF
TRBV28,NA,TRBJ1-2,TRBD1,TGTGCCAGCAGTCTGACAGGGAGCGGTGGCTACACCTTC,CASSLTGSGGYTF
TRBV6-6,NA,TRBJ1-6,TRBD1,TGTGCCAGCAGTAGGACAGGGGGCGGATCACCCCTCCACTTT,CASSRTGGGSPLHF
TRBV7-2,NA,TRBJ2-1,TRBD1,TGTGCCAGCAGCTTCGATGCATTAGACCGGGACAGGGGGGGAAGTGAGCAGTTCTTC,CASSFDALDRDRGGSEQFF
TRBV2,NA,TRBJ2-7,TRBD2,TGTGCCAGCACCCCGAGGCCCCAAGGGGTTGGACTAGCGGGGTCCTACGAGCAGTACTTC,CASTPRPQGVGLAGSYEQYF
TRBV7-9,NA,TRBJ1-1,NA,TGTGCCAGCAGCTTGGAGGGAAACACTGAAGCTTTCTTT,CASSLEGNTEAFF
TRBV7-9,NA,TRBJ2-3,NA,TGTGCCAGCAGCTCTTTCACAGATACGCAGTATTTT,CASSSFTDTQYF
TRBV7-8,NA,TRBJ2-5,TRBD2,TGTGCCAGCAGCCATGGTTTGCTAGCGGGAGACGAGGAGGAGACCCAGTACTTC,CASSHGLLAGDEEETQYF
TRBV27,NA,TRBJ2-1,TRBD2,TGTGCCAGAACCTCTTCGGGTAGCGGGAGCTCCTACAATGAGCAGTTCTTC,CARTSSGSGSSYNEQFF
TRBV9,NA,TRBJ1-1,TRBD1,TGTGCCAGCAGCGTAGAGGGACAGTCGAACACTGAAGCTTTCTTT,CASSVEGQSNTEAFF
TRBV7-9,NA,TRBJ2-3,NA,TGTGCCAGCACCGTGACTAGCACAGATACGCAGTATTTT,CASTVTSTDTQYF
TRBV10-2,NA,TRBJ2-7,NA,TGCGCCAGCCGGGAAAACGCCTACGAGCAGTACTTC,CASRENAYEQYF
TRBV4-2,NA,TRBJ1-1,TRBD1,TGTGCCAGCAGCCAAGCTAGACAGGGCCCTGAAGCTTTCTTT,CASSQARQGPEAFF
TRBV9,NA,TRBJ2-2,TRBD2,TGTGCCAGCAGCGCTGGGACTAGCGGGGGTTTCGGGCTGTTTTTT,CASSAGTSGGFGLFF
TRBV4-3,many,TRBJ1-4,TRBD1,TGCGCCAGCAGCCAAGTCAGGGGGCTCGCAACTAATGAAAAACTGTTTTTT,CASSQVRGLATNEKLFF
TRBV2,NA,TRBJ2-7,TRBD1,TGTGCCAGCAGTGGGCAGGGGGCTCGATACGAGCAGTACTTC,CASSGQGARYEQYF
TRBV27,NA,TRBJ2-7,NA,TGTGCCAGCAGTCCGTGGACCCAATCACCCTACGAGCAGTACTTC,CASSPWTQSPYEQYF
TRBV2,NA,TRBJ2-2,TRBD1,TGTGCCAAGAGGGGGCCGAACACCGGGGAGCTGTTTTTT,CAKRGPNTGELFF
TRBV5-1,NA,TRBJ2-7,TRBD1,TGCGCCAGCAGCACACAGGGGCGGGAGCAGTACTTC,CASSTQGREQYF
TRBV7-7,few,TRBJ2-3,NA,TGTGCCAGCAGCTCTTTATCCGGGCGCCAGGCAGATACGCAGTATTTT,CASSSLSGRQADTQYF
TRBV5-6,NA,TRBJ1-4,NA,TGTGCCAGCAGCTCCCGAGGGGGGGTGGAGGAAAAACTGTTTTTT,CASSSRGGVEEKLFF